This passage covers 17 T cell receptor beta chains from one sample sequenced in a study of cytomegalovirus exposure and HLA in healthy donors (dated by TCRdb to about 2017). The library was generated by the immunoSEQ multiplex PCR assay. A mixture of 60 forward primers for TCR Vbeta segments and 13 reverse primers for TCR Jbeta segments was used in the multiplex PCR. TCRdb took this table from immuneACCESS and kept in-frame rearrangements with V and J called. Such tables lack part of the clones; where checked against another copy, unresolved V genes explain under half of the gap, and the rest is unexplained. This sample is represented by under 200,000 clones; approximately 80% of them were singletons. In total, the top ten clones hold roughly 10% of the sample. Sequencing used PBMCs. The receptor source for this set is a man between 18 and 35 years old in good health and CMV-seropositive.

This chain connects TRBV5-6 to TRBJ2-1; TRBD2 agrees at 15 bases. The germline CDR1 and CDR2 sequences are SGHDT and YYEEEE. The CDR3 totals 18 residues. V shed 4 bases, J shed 6 bases, and the junction held 11 bases outside the gene matches. As DNA, the CDR3 is TGTGCCAGCAGCCAAGGACTAGCGGGGGGGCCCGTTCTCAATGAGCAGTTCTTC. As protein: CASSQGLAGGPVLNEQFF.

The chain links TRBV13 to TRBJ1-1; 8 bases fit TRBD1. Trimming took 3 bases from V and 6 from J; bases not matched to a gene: 12. The CDR3 runs to 16 residues. CDR1 PRHDT and CDR2 FYEKMQ come from the germline V gene (reference sequence). CDR3 DNA: TGTGCCAGCAGCTTGGGGCCGACAGGGGCTTTCCCTGAAGCTTTCTTT. It yields the protein CASSLGPTGAFPEAFF. Looking up the rest from reference TRBV13 and TRBJ1-1 gives the full variable domain: AAGVIQSPRHLIKEKRETATLKCYPIPRHDTVYWYQQGPGQDPQFLISFYEKMQSDKGSIPDRFSAQQFSDYHSELNMSSLELGDSALYFCASSLGPTGAFPEAFFGQGTRLTVV.

The chain couples TRBV2 to TRBJ2-7; TRBD2 is a possible D gene (7 bases). This CDR3 has 14 residues. The V end was cut by 6 bases, the J end by 7 bases, with 19 bases between. The V gene's germline CDR1 is SNHLY and CDR2 FYNNEI. The CDR3 nucleotides are TGTGCCAGCAGGGGGGGCGGGGGCTGGAGTGAGCAGTACTTC. As protein: CASRGGGGWSEQYF.

The rearrangement uses TRBV10-1 and TRBJ1-1; 9 bases map to TRBD1. With V trimmed by 2 bases and J by 0 bases, 1 base remained unmatched. The germline gives CDR1 WNHNN, CDR2 SYGVQD (reference sequence). The CDR3 totals 15 residues. CDR3 residues: CASSERTGVNTEAFF. CDR3 nucleotides: TGCGCCAGCAGTGAGCGGACAGGGGTGAACACTGAAGCTTTCTTT.

The J gene is TRBJ2-4, the V gene TRBV5-1; tentatively, D is TRBD2 (5 bases). Trimming took off 2 bases at V and 0 bases at J, with 9 bases between the two ends. The length of the CDR3 is 15 residues. Germline V gene lookup returns CDR1 SGHRS and CDR2 YFSETQ. The CDR3 coding sequence is TGCGCCAGCAGCTTAAGCGGAGTAGCCAAAAACATTCAGTACTTC. It specifies CASSLSGVAKNIQYF.

CDR3 in DNA: TGTGCCAGCAGCCCAGGACAGGGGAGAGCCAAAAACATTCAGTACTTC. Protein product: CASSPGQGRAKNIQYF. The chain links TRBV11-1 to TRBJ2-4, with 9 nucleotides matching TRBD1. Germline trimming cut 5 bases from V and 0 bases from J; bases unmatched to any gene: 5. CDR3 length: 16 amino acids. Germline-derived CDR1 and CDR2 are SGHAT and FQDESV (reference sequence).

The chain combines TRBV11-3 with TRBJ2-5; 7 nucleotides match TRBD1. CDR1 is SGHNT, CDR2 YENEEA, per germline. The CDR3 contains 13 residues. V was pared by 5 bases and J by 1 base, with 1 base of the junction left unmatched. Here the CDR3 DNA reads TGTGCCAGCAGCCGGGACAGCCAAGAGACCCAGTACTTC. Residues: CASSRDSQETQYF.

V is TRBV5-4 and J is TRBJ2-7; D is unclear. Germline CDR1 and CDR2: SGHNT and YYREEE (reference sequence). With 3 bases removed from V and 5 bases from J, the gap between germline ends came to 9 bases. CDR3 length: 12 residues. The CDR3 DNA reads TGTGCCAGCAGCTCTCCTTCCGACGAGCAGTACTTC. Translation: CASSSPSDEQYF.

This chain uses TRBV9 with TRBJ2-7, with D possibly TRBD1 on 6 matching bases. V gave up 5 bases and J gave up 3 bases, with 18 bases separating them. The germline V gene encodes CDR1 SGDLS and CDR2 YYNGEE. The CDR3 totals 15 residues. CDR3 bases: TGTGCCAGCAGTCCTGCTGGGACAAGTGTCTACGAGCAGTACTTC. Amino acids: CASSPAGTSVYEQYF.

The chain employs TRBV5-6 and TRBJ2-7; tentative D call: TRBD1 (5 bases). V lost 2 bases and J 2 bases, leaving 14 bases between the germline ends. CDR3 length: 15 residues. Looked up from germline, CDR1 is SGHDT and CDR2 is YYEEEE. For the CDR3, the DNA is TGTGCCAGCAGCTTAGGGGCAGGCCGGGCCTACGAGCAGTACTTC. Translated, it gives CASSLGAGRAYEQYF.

As regards this clone: One end of the junction is discordant with germline, which a read error may explain. This rearrangement joins TRBV27 to TRBJ2-2; weak D call: TRBD2 (7 bases). CDR3 length: 14 residues. In germline, CDR1 is MNHEY, CDR2 SMNVEV (reference sequence). The CDR3 spells CASSFGGGTGKLFF. The CDR3 region has the DNA TGTGCCAGCAGTTTTGGGGGGGGCACCGGGAAGCTGTTTTTT.

The chain joins TRBV6-6 to TRBJ2-3; TRBD2 matches at 8 bases. This CDR3 comprises 11 residues. The V gene's germline CDR1 is MNHNY and CDR2 SVGAGI (reference sequence). Germline trimming cut 8 bases from V and 7 bases from J; bases unmatched to any gene: 2. CDR3 bases: TGTGCCAGCGCGGGGGGTTATACGCAGTATTTT. It translates to CASAGGYTQYF.

This sequence joins TRBV21-1 and TRBJ1-5; the table names TRBD1, a call not compared with the DNA. TRBV21-1 corresponds to a pseudogene. The CDR3 covers 15 residues. This CDR3 reads CASSKVAGGYQPQHF. The CDR3 DNA follows: TGTGCCAGCAGCAAAGTGGCAGGTGGCTATCAGCCCCAGCATTTT.

The gene calls are TRBV11-2 and TRBJ1-2; the D gene is possibly TRBD1 (5 bases). This CDR3 contains 16 residues. CDR1 SGHAT and CDR2 FQNNGV come from the germline V gene. V was pared by 0 bases and J by 6 bases, with 17 bases between. The CDR3 reads CASSLDPGRLGDGYTF. As DNA, the CDR3 is TGTGCCAGCAGCTTAGACCCAGGCCGATTAGGGGATGGCTACACCTTC.

The chain employs TRBV7-3 and TRBJ2-6, with D tentatively TRBD2 (5 bases). There are 16 residues in the CDR3. Germline loops: CDR1 SGHTA, CDR2 FQGTGA. Deletions cut 5 bases from V and 1 base from J, with 12 bases between. The CDR3 spells CASSQGRGSGANVLTF. The CDR3 coding sequence is TGTGCCAGCAGCCAAGGTCGGGGTTCTGGGGCCAACGTCCTGACTTTC.

The V call is TRBV5-5, the J call TRBJ1-4, with TRBD1 matching over 7 bases. Germline V lookup: CDR1 SGHKS, CDR2 YYEKEE (reference sequence). The CDR3 extends over 14 amino acids. V dropped 4 bases and J dropped 3; count of bases not matched to a gene: 3. CDR3 sequence (DNA): TGTGCCAGCAGCACTGGGACAGCTAATGAAAAACTGTTTTTT. It yields the protein CASSTGTANEKLFF.

This chain links TRBV6-5 with TRBJ2-1; 9 bases are a match to TRBD2. Trimming at V came to 3 bases and at J to 7 bases, leaving 10 bases not matched to a gene. The CDR3 runs to 16 residues. Germline CDR1 is MNHEY and CDR2 is SVGAGI. CDR3 region: CASSYGTSGWRNEQFF. CDR3 bases: TGTGCCAGCAGTTATGGTACTAGCGGGTGGAGAAATGAGCAGTTCTTC.